The clone carrying this T cell receptor (beta chain) was seen only a few times. CDR3 length equals 12 residues. Trimming cost V 7 bases and J 4 bases, with 10 bases left between them. The sample originates from a study of identical twins. TCRdb ran MiXCR on the 5' RACE reads and lists one entry per CDR3 protein. Of approximately 890,000 distinct CDR3 sequences in the sample, roughly 12% were seen once. The sample was also reused in another study, on yellow fever vaccine responses in identical twins.

This TCR was sampled from a woman aged 18 to 35 in good health. The chain joins TRBV12-3 or TRBV12-4 to TRBJ2-5; D tentatively fits TRBD1 or TRBD2 (5 bases each). Source material: PBMCs. CDR3 DNA: TGTGCCAGCACCAGGGCGGGAGAGACCCAGTACTTC. Translation gives CASTRAGETQYF.